The next 27 T cell receptor beta chains were all read from a single sample in a study of CD4 and CD8 cells across lung adenocarcinoma regions. TCRdb reprocessed the PCR reads with MiXCR, giving one entry per CDR3 protein. The sample gives 3,000 to 4,000 distinct CDR3 sequences, approximately 50% of which show up once; roughly 26% is in the top ten. Sequencing used CD4+ T cells from the margin of a lung tumor. The source is a female donor with lung adenocarcinoma. The CD4 and CD8 labels of this study may be unreliable.

The chain employs TRBV4-3 and TRBJ2-1; D call uncertain. V gave up 4 bases and J gave up 5 bases, with 12 bases separating them. The CDR3 sequence is 14 residues long. CDR1 is LGHNA, CDR2 YSLEER, per germline. The CDR3 region has the DNA TGCGCCAGCAGCCCCGAAAGGACGGACAATGAGCAGTTCTTC. Protein: CASSPERTDNEQFF.

The V and J genes are TRBV6-1 and TRBJ2-2; D might be TRBD2 (6 bases). V was cut by 6 bases and J by 4 bases, with 15 bases left in between. CDR3 length: 15 amino acids. Germline-derived CDR1 and CDR2 are MNHNS and SASEGT. CDR3 in DNA: TGTGCCAGCAGGCCCCCTGGAGGGTCCACCGGGGAGCTGTTTTTT. It is translated as CASRPPGGSTGELFF.

The chain has TRBV6-5 and TRBJ2-1; D might be TRBD2 (5 bases). Germline V lookup: CDR1 MNHEY, CDR2 SVGAGI. V lost 4 bases and J 0 bases, leaving 10 bases between the germline ends. This CDR3 has 15 residues. The CDR3 here is CASSLGRGSYNEQFF. The CDR3, as DNA: TGTGCCAGCAGTTTGGGCCGGGGCTCCTACAATGAGCAGTTCTTC.

This clonotype occurred a few times. This chain links TRBV28 with TRBJ2-1; D not resolved. Per germline, CDR1 MDHEN and CDR2 SYDVKM. V was shortened by 8 bases and J by 7 bases, with 12 bases between the two germline ends. The CDR3 extends over 12 amino acids. CDR3 bases: TGTGCCAGCGAAACTCAGCTAAATGAGCAGTTCTTC. Protein product: CASETQLNEQFF. The whole variable domain, filled in from reference TRBV28 and TRBJ2-1, reads DVKVTQSSRYLVKRTGEKVFLECVQDMDHENMFWYRQDPGLGLRLIYFSYDVKMKEKGDIPEGYSVSREKKERFSLILESASTNQTSMYLCASETQLNEQFFGPGTRLTVL.

This chain uses TRBV7-8 with TRBJ1-2, with 7 bases fitting TRBD1. The germline CDR1 and CDR2 sequences are SGHVS and FQNEAQ. V dropped 4 bases and J dropped 3; count of bases not matched to a gene: 11. This CDR3 has 16 amino acids. As DNA, the CDR3 is TGTGCCAGCAGCTATCATCAAGGGGGCGCCCACTATGGCTACACCTTC. Protein product: CASSYHQGGAHYGYTF.

This clonotype appeared a few times. This rearrangement joins TRBV6-1 to TRBJ2-3; TRBD2 might be the D (5 bases). The CDR3 consists of 14 residues. Germline CDR1 and CDR2: MNHNS and SASEGT. Trimming took off 0 bases at V and 1 base at J, with 5 bases between the two ends. Here the CDR3 DNA reads TGTGCCAGCAGTGAAGCTAGCGGCACAGATACGCAGTATTTT. Translation gives CASSEASGTDTQYF.

The chain employs TRBV7-6 and TRBJ1-1; no clear D gene. V gave up 4 bases and J gave up 5 bases, with 8 bases separating them. CDR1 and CDR2 from the germline V gene are SGHVS and FNYEAQ. This CDR3 region has 12 residues. CDR3 region: CASSSPDTEAFF. In DNA form, the CDR3 reads TGTGCCAGCAGCTCTCCGGATACTGAAGCTTTCTTT.

The V and J genes are TRBV7-2 and TRBJ2-4; D is perhaps TRBD2 (6 bases). The J call may be faulty, since TRBJ2-1 better matches the DNA end. The CDR3 consists of 14 residues. Germline V gene sequence: CDR1 SGHTA, CDR2 FQGNSA. The CDR3 DNA sequence: TGTGCCAGCAGCTCCGCCAATAGCAGGAGGGGGCAGTTCTTC. It specifies CASSSANSRRGQFF.

V usage is TRBV6-2 or TRBV6-3 and J usage is TRBJ2-1; TRBD1 matches 7 bases. The J call may be mistaken, given a closer DNA end match to TRBJ2-7. Germline assignment: CDR1 MNHEY and CDR2 SVGEGT. This CDR3 is built from 12 residues. The CDR3 DNA reads as TGTGCCAGCAGCCGGGACAGTTACGAGCAGTACTTC. It is translated as CASSRDSYEQYF.

By proportion, this clonotype is large. This sequence joins TRBV6-5 and TRBJ2-4, with 9 bases matching TRBD1. This CDR3 contains 14 residues. Germline V gene lookup returns CDR1 MNHEY and CDR2 SVGAGI. The ends lost 4 bases at V and 9 bases at J; junction bases unmatched: 7. The CDR3 DNA sequence: TGTGCCAGCAGTTCGGGGACAGGGTTCGGCATTCAGTACTTC. It translates to CASSSGTGFGIQYF.

This clonotype showed up just a few times. The chain couples TRBV7-6 to TRBJ2-1; 9 bases agree with TRBD2. V gave up 1 base and J gave up 9 bases; unmatched junction bases: 4. The CDR3 consists of 14 residues. CDR1 is SGHVS, CDR2 FNYEAQ, per germline. CDR3 sequence: CASSLGLAGPEQFF. DNA of the CDR3: TGTGCCAGCAGCTTAGGGCTAGCGGGACCTGAGCAGTTCTTC.

In this sample, this clonotype is medium-sized. The CDR3 bases are TGCGCCAGCAGTGACTTGGTTAGCAGGCCCTACAATGAGCAGTTCTTC. Encoded protein: CASSDLVSRPYNEQFF. The chain is built from TRBV10-1 and TRBJ2-1; the D is unclear. Trimming took off 3 bases at V and 2 bases at J, with 14 bases between the two ends. The CDR3 spans 16 residues. Germline values: CDR1 WNHNN, CDR2 SYGVQD (reference sequence).

By share of the sample, this clonotype is large. The V and J genes are TRBV27 and TRBJ2-1; possible D gene TRBD2, 5 bases. Near its end, the DNA agrees better with TRBJ2-7, so the J call may be wrong. Germline CDR1 and CDR2: MNHEY and SMNVEV (reference sequence). This CDR3 is built from 13 residues. The CDR3 coding sequence is TGTGCCAGCAGTTTAGGGAGAAACTACGAGCAGTACTTC. This sequence encodes CASSLGRNYEQYF.

A single count supports this clonotype. This chain uses TRBV27 with TRBJ2-4, with D maybe TRBD2 (5 bases). Germline V gene data show CDR1 as MNHEY and CDR2 as SMNVEV (reference sequence). The CDR3 is 16 amino acids. CDR3 region: CAYRGERERAKNTQYF. The CDR3 DNA reads as TGTGCGTATAGAGGTGAGAGGGAACGTGCCAAAAACACCCAGTACTTC.

This clonotype was counted between two and nine times. J is TRBJ1-5 and V is TRBV6-4; perhaps TRBD1 as D (5 bases). The CDR3 is 14 amino acids. Trimming took off 4 bases at V and 2 bases at J, with 9 bases between the two ends. From germline, CDR1 is MRHNA and CDR2 SNTAGT. The CDR3 coding sequence is TGTGCCAGCAGTGGTCCCAGGGGCAATCAGCCCCAGCATTTT. Encoded protein: CASSGPRGNQPQHF.

V usage is TRBV6-1 and J usage is TRBJ2-1; D remains ambiguous. The CDR3 covers 13 residues. Trimming removed 6 bases at V and 3 bases at J, with 9 bases between. CDR1 is MNHNS and CDR2 is SASEGT in the germline V gene. This chain's CDR3 is CASSPPIYNEQFF. CDR3 nucleotide sequence: TGTGCCAGCAGCCCCCCTATCTACAATGAGCAGTTCTTC.

Regarding this clonotype: The junction does not match germline at one end; this may be a read error. The J gene is TRBJ2-4, the V gene TRBV27; possible D gene TRBD2, 5 bases. Looked up from germline, CDR1 is MNHEY and CDR2 is SMNVEV (reference sequence). There are 15 residues in the CDR3. The CDR3 region is CASTHLGREGDIQYF. The DNA for the CDR3 is TGTGCCAGCACCCACCTGGGCCGGGAAGGAGACATCCAGTACTTC.

On this clonotype itself: The CDR3 does not end in the conserved phenylalanine or tryptophan, so this is likely a read error. The DNA is omitted, as the CDR3 cannot be located on it reliably, and the CDR3 follows TCRdb's listing. V usage is TRBV10-3 and J usage is TRBJ2-1. Germline V lookup: CDR1 ENHRY, CDR2 SYGVKD. 13 amino acids form the CDR3, both terminal residues included. CDR3 protein: CAISEPGDQASAV.

Within the sample, this clonotype is medium-sized (0.01 to 0.1%). The genes are TRBV7-2 and TRBJ2-1; TRBD1 matches at 7 bases. The CDR3 has 14 residues. The junction had 4 bases not matched to a gene; V was cut back by 1 base and J by 7 bases. CDR1 and CDR2 from the germline V gene are SGHTA and FQGNSA. The CDR3 here is CASSLDHRGNEQFF. CDR3 nucleotides: TGTGCCAGCAGCTTAGATCACAGGGGAAATGAGCAGTTCTTC.

This clonotype was recorded a few times. The chain employs TRBV27 and TRBJ1-2, with a possible D match to TRBD1 (5 bases). The CDR3 sequence is 15 residues long. Germline values: CDR1 MNHEY, CDR2 SMNVEV (reference sequence). Trimming cost V 6 bases and J 5 bases, with 19 bases left between them. The CDR3 nucleotides read TGTGCCAGCAGCACAGGAGAAGCTGGGTTGTATGGCTACACCTTC. The encoded protein is CASSTGEAGLYGYTF.

Judged by abundance, this clonotype is medium-sized. CDR3 DNA: TGTGCCAGCAGCGATGTACAGGGGGTAGGGTGGGAGACCCAGTACTTC. This gives the protein CASSDVQGVGWETQYF. This chain joins TRBV7-2 and TRBJ2-5; 8 bases match TRBD1. The V gene's germline CDR1 is SGHTA and CDR2 FQGNSA. The CDR3 consists of 16 residues. Unmatched junction bases numbered 13, after V lost 5 bases and J lost 5 bases. Using reference TRBV7-2 and TRBJ2-5 for the parts outside the CDR3, the full variable domain is GAGVSQSPSNKVTEKGKDVELRCDPISGHTALYWYRQSLGQGLEFLIYFQGNSAPDKSGLPSDRFSAERTGGSVSTLTIQRTQQEDSAVYLCASSDVQGVGWETQYFGPGTRLLVL.

The chain couples TRBV10-1 to TRBJ2-1; 8 bases map to TRBD1. Germline CDR1 and CDR2: WNHNN and SYGVQD (reference sequence). The length of the CDR3 is 16 residues. J was trimmed by 2 bases and V by 4 bases; bases with no gene match: 7. This CDR3 reads CASSGTDRGPYNEQFF. CDR3 nucleotides: TGCGCCAGCAGTGGAACAGACAGGGGCCCCTACAATGAGCAGTTCTTC.

This clonotype has just a few counts. One end of the junction does not line up with germline, which may come from a read error. The chain links TRBV27 to TRBJ2-4; tentatively, D is TRBD2 (6 bases). There are 15 residues in the CDR3. Germline CDR1 MNHEY, CDR2 SMNVEV (reference sequence). The CDR3 bases are TGTGCCAGCACCAACCTCGGCGGGGACGAAAACACTCAGTACTTC. Translating gives CASTNLGGDENTQYF.

Relative to its sample, this clonotype is medium-sized (0.01 to 0.1%). The V and J genes are TRBV27 and TRBJ2-1, with D perhaps being TRBD1 or TRBD2 (5 bases each). V was pared by 3 bases and J by 0 bases, with 9 bases between. The CDR3 loop spans 15 amino acids. Germline loops: CDR1 MNHEY, CDR2 SMNVEV (reference sequence). In nucleotides, the CDR3 is TGTGCCAGCAGTTTGGGACGGAGCTCCTACAATGAGCAGTTCTTC. Its translation is CASSLGRSSYNEQFF.

The chain is built from TRBV6-5 and TRBJ2-5; possible D gene TRBD1, 5 bases. Germline lookup yields CDR1 MNHEY and CDR2 SVGAGI. V was cut by 4 bases and J by 3 bases, with 12 bases left in between. There are 14 residues in the CDR3. The CDR3 nucleotides are TGTGCCAGCAGTTCATTAGACAGCGAAGAGACCCAGTACTTC. It specifies CASSSLDSEETQYF.

The J gene is TRBJ2-3, the V gene TRBV6-1, with D possibly being TRBD2 (6 bases). With 6 bases removed from V and 1 base from J, the gap between germline ends came to 11 bases. Germline-derived CDR1 and CDR2 are MNHNS and SASEGT. The CDR3 length is 14 residues. As DNA, the CDR3 is TGTGCCAGCAGCTGGGACTCCCGCACAGATACGCAGTATTTT. The encoded protein is CASSWDSRTDTQYF.

This clonotype was detected a few times. The chain uses TRBV6-5 and TRBJ1-2, with 10 bases that match TRBD1. Germline CDR1 MNHEY, CDR2 SVGAGI. The ends lost 3 bases at V and 7 bases at J; junction bases unmatched: 5. The CDR3 consists of 14 residues. In nucleotides, the CDR3 is TGTGCCAGCAGTTATGGGACAGGGGCAGGTGGCTACACCTTC. It specifies CASSYGTGAGGYTF.